A selection of T cell receptor beta chains follows, all from one sample in a study of graft-versus-host responses after intestinal transplantation. Sequenced by immunoSEQ multiplex PCR; TCRdb stores in-frame clones only, minus some. The sample holds 4,800 or so clones, under 75% seen once. Specimen: PBMCs, collected 541 days after intestinal transplant. These receptors were collected from a human patient who received an intestinal transplant, so some T cells may come from the graft donor. Both conserved end residues are part of each CDR3. Fields, in order: J gene, V gene, clone size, D gene, CDR3 length, CDR3 protein, CDR3 DNA. D genes are given only for firm matches. Not all rows give a size; the values are once, few, many and, for expanded clones, a class.

TRBJ2-7,TRBV5-4,-,TRBD2,16,CASSQEEAGGYYEQYF,TGCGCCAGCAGCCAAGAGGAAGCGGGGGGATACTACGAGCAGTACTTC
TRBJ2-2,TRBV7-9,-,TRBD2,15,CASSFLAGNTGELFF,TGTGCCAGCAGCTTTCTAGCGGGTAACACCGGGGAGCTGTTTTTT
TRBJ2-3,TRBV6-4,-,-,17,CASSYSASGLHTDTQYF,TGTGCCAGCAGTTACTCGGCCAGCGGGCTTCACACAGATACGCAGTATTTT
TRBJ1-5,TRBV7-2,-,TRBD1,14,CASSLGTGNQPQHF,TGTGCCAGCAGCCTTGGGACAGGGAATCAGCCCCAGCATTTT
TRBJ1-1,TRBV23-1,-,-,12,CASSQDGEKAFF,TGCGCCAGCAGCCAAGATGGAGAAAAAGCTTTCTTT
TRBJ2-7,TRBV7-1,-,-,10,CASSSYEQYF,TGTGCCAGCAGCTCCTACGAGCAGTACTTC
TRBJ1-1,TRBV6-6,-,-,14,CASKFHRDGTEAFF,TGTGCCAGCAAGTTCCACAGGGACGGGACTGAAGCTTTCTTT
TRBJ2-7,TRBV28,-,-,15,CASTQPGFSSYEQYF,TGTGCCAGCACACAGCCGGGATTTAGCTCCTACGAGCAGTACTTC
TRBJ2-3,TRBV10-2,-,TRBD2,16,CASSITSGGATDTQYF,TGCGCCAGCAGTATTACTAGCGGGGGGGCGACAGATACGCAGTATTTT
TRBJ1-5,TRBV6-5,-,TRBD1,15,CASTGTGVGNQPQHF,TGTGCCAGCACCGGGACAGGGGTAGGCAATCAGCCCCAGCATTTT
TRBJ2-5,TRBV6-5,-,TRBD2,13,CASKAGGQETQYF,TGTGCCAGCAAAGCGGGGGGTCAAGAGACCCAGTACTTC
TRBJ1-4,TRBV19,-,-,8,CARGELFF,TGTGCGAGAGGGGAACTGTTTTTT
TRBJ1-2,TRBV6-5,few,TRBD1,15,CASSYSEQGINGYTF,TGTGCCAGCAGTTACTCAGAACAGGGGATTAATGGCTACACCTTC
TRBJ2-7,TRBV6-8,once,-,15,CASSYSKGGGYEQYF,TGTGCCAGCAGTTACTCAAAAGGGGGAGGATACGAGCAGTACTTC
TRBJ1-2,TRBV7-4,-,-,13,CASSFLGNYGYTF,TGTGCCAGCAGCTTTCTCGGGAACTATGGCTACACCTTC
TRBJ1-2,TRBV6-4,-,TRBD1,13,CASRTGLSYGYTF,TGTGCCAGCAGGACAGGGTTAAGCTATGGCTACACCTTC
TRBJ1-3,TRBV27,large,TRBD1,16,CASSLYGTGVGNTIYF,TGTGCCAGCAGTTTATACGGGACAGGGGTTGGAAACACCATATATTTT
TRBJ2-1,TRBV4-3,-,TRBD2,16,CASSPNSGGGYNEQFF,TGCGCCAGCAGCCCCAATAGCGGGGGCGGGTACAATGAGCAGTTCTTC
TRBJ2-2,TRBV30,-,TRBD2,14,CAWKRLADTGELFF,TGTGCCTGGAAGAGACTAGCGGACACCGGGGAGCTGTTTTTT
TRBJ1-3,TRBV6-6,large,TRBD1,15,CASSYPGTGGNTIYF,TGTGCCAGCAGTTACCCCGGGACAGGGGGAAACACCATATATTTT
TRBJ2-3,TRBV6-4,-,TRBD2,15,CASSRLAGEKDTQYF,TGTGCCAGCAGTCGACTAGCGGGGGAGAAAGATACGCAGTATTTT
TRBJ1-1,TRBV7-8,once,-,13,CASSLIQGTEAFF,TGTGCCAGCAGCTTAATTCAAGGGACTGAAGCTTTCTTT
TRBJ1-1,TRBV7-9,-,-,11,CASSRGGEAFF,TGTGCCAGCAGTCGCGGTGGAGAAGCTTTCTTT
TRBJ2-7,TRBV6-1,few,-,15,CASSERDGETYEQYF,TGTGCCAGCAGTGAAAGGGATGGGGAAACCTACGAGCAGTACTTC
TRBJ2-3,TRBV4-3,-,TRBD1,15,CASSQDLGTADTQYF,TGCGCCAGCAGCCAAGATCTTGGGACAGCAGATACGCAGTATTTT
TRBJ2-3,TRBV4-3,-,TRBD1,15,CASSQGQGVTDTQYF,TGCGCCAGCAGCCAAGGACAGGGGGTTACAGATACGCAGTATTTT
TRBJ2-1,TRBV5-1,-,-,18,CASSLRIPGRDPYNEQFF,TGCGCCAGCAGCTTGAGGATCCCCGGGCGGGATCCCTACAATGAGCAGTTCTTC
TRBJ2-1,TRBV6-5,-,-,12,CASSWYPPEQFF,TGTGCCAGCAGTTGGTATCCCCCCGAGCAGTTCTTC
TRBJ2-7,TRBV5-5,-,TRBD2,16,CASSQDLAGAPYEQYF,TGCGCCAGCAGCCAAGATTTAGCGGGGGCCCCCTACGAGCAGTACTTC
TRBJ1-6,TRBV6-4,-,-,14,CASRARGDNSPLHF,TGTGCCAGCCGAGCAAGGGGCGATAATTCGCCCCTCCACTTT
TRBJ2-1,TRBV7-3,-,-,15,CASSLDGGYYNEQFF,TGTGCCAGCAGCTTAGATGGGGGGTATTACAATGAGCAGTTCTTC
TRBJ2-2,TRBV4-3,-,-,15,CASSQEAGNTGELFF,TGCGCCAGCAGCCAAGAAGCGGGGAACACCGGGGAGCTGTTTTTT
TRBJ1-1,TRBV6-9,-,-,13,CASSFKEMSEAFF,TGTGCCAGCAGTTTCAAGGAAATGAGTGAAGCTTTCTTT
TRBJ1-2,TRBV5-3,-,-,14,CASSSRTDYYGYTF,TGTGCCAGCAGCTCCCGGACAGATTACTATGGCTACACCTTC
TRBJ2-5,TRBV11-2,-,TRBD1,14,CASSFTGVQETQYF,TGTGCCAGCAGCTTCACAGGGGTCCAAGAGACCCAGTACTTC
TRBJ2-7,TRBV7-2,-,-,11,CASSTSYEQYF,TGTGCCAGCAGCACCTCCTACGAGCAGTACTTC
TRBJ1-2,TRBV5-3,-,-,16,CASLAIIPGKTYGYTF,TGTGCCAGCTTGGCGATCATACCAGGAAAGACCTATGGCTACACCTTC
TRBJ2-3,TRBV7-9,-,-,12,CASSSGGDTQYF,TGTGCCAGCAGCTCTGGGGGGGATACGCAGTATTTT
TRBJ2-7,TRBV7-9,-,-,14,CASSAPGQWNEQYF,TGTGCCAGCAGCGCCCCGGGTCAATGGAACGAGCAGTACTTC
TRBJ2-3,TRBV6-4,once,TRBD2,15,CASSVSGGSTDTQYF,TGTGCCAGCAGTGTGAGCGGGGGAAGCACAGATACGCAGTATTTT
TRBJ2-3,TRBV11-2,-,TRBD2,16,CASSFLGTSSTDTQYF,TGTGCCAGCAGCTTCTTAGGGACTAGCTCTACAGATACGCAGTATTTT
TRBJ2-7,TRBV18,few,TRBD1,14,CASSPGTGVNEQYF,TGTGCCAGCTCACCCGGGACAGGGGTTAACGAGCAGTACTTC
TRBJ2-1,TRBV11-1,few,-,15,CASSLASGSRVEQFF,TGTGCCAGCAGCTTAGCCTCGGGGTCCAGAGTTGAGCAGTTCTTC
TRBJ2-7,TRBV27,-,TRBD1,12,CASSYRGREQYF,TGTGCCAGCAGTTACAGGGGGCGCGAGCAGTACTTC
TRBJ1-3,TRBV7-2,-,-,14,CASSFQGGGNTIYF,TGTGCCAGCAGCTTTCAGGGTGGGGGAAACACCATATATTTT
TRBJ1-1,TRBV19,-,-,15,CASSISLGMGTEAFF,TGTGCCAGTAGTATTAGCTTGGGGATGGGCACTGAAGCTTTCTTT